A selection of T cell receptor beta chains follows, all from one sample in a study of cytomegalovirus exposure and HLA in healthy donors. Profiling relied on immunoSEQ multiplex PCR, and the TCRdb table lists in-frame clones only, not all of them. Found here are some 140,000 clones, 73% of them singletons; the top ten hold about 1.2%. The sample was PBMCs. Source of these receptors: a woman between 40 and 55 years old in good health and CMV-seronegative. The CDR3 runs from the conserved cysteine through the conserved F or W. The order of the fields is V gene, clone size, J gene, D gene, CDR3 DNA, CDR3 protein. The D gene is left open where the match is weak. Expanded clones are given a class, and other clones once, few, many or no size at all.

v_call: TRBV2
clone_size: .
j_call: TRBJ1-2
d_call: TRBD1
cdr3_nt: TGTGCCAGCAGTGAGAGGCGTGTGACAGGGCTTGGCTACACCTTC
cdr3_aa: CASSERRVTGLGYTF

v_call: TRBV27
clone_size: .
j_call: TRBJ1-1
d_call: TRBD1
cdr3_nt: TGTGCCAGCAGTTTTGGGACAGGTGAAACTGAAGCTTTCTTT
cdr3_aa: CASSFGTGETEAFF

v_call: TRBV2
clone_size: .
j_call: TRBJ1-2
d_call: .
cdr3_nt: TGTGCCAGCAGTGTGGGAACAGGGCGAGGCTATGGCTACACCTTC
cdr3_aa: CASSVGTGRGYGYTF

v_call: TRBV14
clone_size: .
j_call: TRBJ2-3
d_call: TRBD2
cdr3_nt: TGTGCCAGCAGCCAAGGACTAGCGGGGGTAGCTACGCAGTATTTT
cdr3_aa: CASSQGLAGVATQYF

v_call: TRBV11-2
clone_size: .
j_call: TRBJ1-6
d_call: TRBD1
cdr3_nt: TGTGCCAGCAGCTTATGGGTCTACAGGGGGGATAATTCACCCCTCCACTTT
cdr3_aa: CASSLWVYRGDNSPLHF

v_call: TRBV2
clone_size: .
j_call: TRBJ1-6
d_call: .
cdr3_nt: TGTGCCAGCAGTGACGGTAGGGCAGGGAATAATTCACCCCTCCACTTT
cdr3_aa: CASSDGRAGNNSPLHF

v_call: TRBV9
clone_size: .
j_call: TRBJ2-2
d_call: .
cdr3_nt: TGTGCCAGCAGCCTACGGAGGAGCGGGGAGCTGTTTTTT
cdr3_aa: CASSLRRSGELFF

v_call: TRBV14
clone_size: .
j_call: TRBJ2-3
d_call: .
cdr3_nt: TGTGCCAGCAGCCTGACCCTCGAGGGCACAGATACGCAGTATTTT
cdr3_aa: CASSLTLEGTDTQYF

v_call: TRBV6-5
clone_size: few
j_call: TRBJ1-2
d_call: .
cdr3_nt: TGTGCCAGCAAGGACAGTACCGCTGGCTACACCTTC
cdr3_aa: CASKDSTAGYTF

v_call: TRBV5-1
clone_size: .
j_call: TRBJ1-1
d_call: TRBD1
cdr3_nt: TGCGCCAGCAGCTTGGAAGCAGGGGGCTACACTGAAGCTTTCTTT
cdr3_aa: CASSLEAGGYTEAFF

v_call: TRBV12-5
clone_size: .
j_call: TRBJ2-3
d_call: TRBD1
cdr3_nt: TGTGCTAGTGGTTTGGGACAGGGAACAGATACGCAGTATTTT
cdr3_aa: CASGLGQGTDTQYF

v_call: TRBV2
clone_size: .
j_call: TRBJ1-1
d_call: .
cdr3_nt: TGTGCCAGCCAGAGAGGATTTCTGAACACTGAAGCTTTCTTT
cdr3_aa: CASQRGFLNTEAFF

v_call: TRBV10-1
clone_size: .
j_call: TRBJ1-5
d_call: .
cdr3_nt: TGCGCCAGCGTTTACCAGGGCAATCAGCCCCAGCATTTT
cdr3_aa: CASVYQGNQPQHF

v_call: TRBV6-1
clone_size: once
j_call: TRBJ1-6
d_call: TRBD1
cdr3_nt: TGTGCCAGCAGTTCCGACAGGGATTATTCACCCCTCCACTTT
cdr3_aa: CASSSDRDYSPLHF

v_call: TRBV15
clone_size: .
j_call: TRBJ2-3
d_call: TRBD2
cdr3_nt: TGTGCCACCAGCAGGGGAAGGGCCCTAGCGGGGGTTACAGATACGCAGTATTTT
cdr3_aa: CATSRGRALAGVTDTQYF

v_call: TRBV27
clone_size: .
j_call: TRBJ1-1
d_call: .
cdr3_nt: TGTGCCAGCAGTTGGTCACGGGGGAACACTGAAGCTTTCTTT
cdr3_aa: CASSWSRGNTEAFF

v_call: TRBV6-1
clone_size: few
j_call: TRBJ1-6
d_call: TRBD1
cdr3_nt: TGTGCCAGCACAATCGGGGTACAGGGGGATTCACCCCTCCACTTT
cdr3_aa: CASTIGVQGDSPLHF

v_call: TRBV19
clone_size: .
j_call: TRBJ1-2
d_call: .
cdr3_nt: TGTGCCAGTACCATGGCAGGCTTTGGCTACACCTTC
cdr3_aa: CASTMAGFGYTF

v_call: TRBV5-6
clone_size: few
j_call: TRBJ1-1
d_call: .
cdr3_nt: TGTGCCAGCAGCTTTTACATGAACACTGAAGCTTTCTTT
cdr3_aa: CASSFYMNTEAFF

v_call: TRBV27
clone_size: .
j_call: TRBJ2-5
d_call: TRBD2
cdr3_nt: TGTGCCAGCAGTTTACGACTAGCGGGGGGGCAAGAGACCCAGTACTTC
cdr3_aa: CASSLRLAGGQETQYF

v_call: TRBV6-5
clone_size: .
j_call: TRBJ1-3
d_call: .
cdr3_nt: TGTGCCAGCATCTCCCGAAACACCATATATTTT
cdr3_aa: CASISRNTIYF

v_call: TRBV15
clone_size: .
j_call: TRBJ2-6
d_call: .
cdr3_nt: TGTGCCACCAGCAGAGGGGGCAGGGATCCTGGGGCCAACGTCCTGACTTTC
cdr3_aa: CATSRGGRDPGANVLTF

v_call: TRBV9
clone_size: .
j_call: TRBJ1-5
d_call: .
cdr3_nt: TGTGCCAGCGCCGCCGGGGTCAGCAATCAGCCCCAGCATTTT
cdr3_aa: CASAAGVSNQPQHF

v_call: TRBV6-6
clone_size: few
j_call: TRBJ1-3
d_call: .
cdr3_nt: TGTGCCAGCAGTTACCGCCGCGTGGAGTCTGGAAACACCATATATTTT
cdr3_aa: CASSYRRVESGNTIYF

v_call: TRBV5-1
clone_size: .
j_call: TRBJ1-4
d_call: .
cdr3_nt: TGCGCCAGCAGCTTGGACCCTAACCAGGGAAATATATTGGCAACTAATGAAAAACTGTTTTTT
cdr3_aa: CASSLDPNQGNILATNEKLFF

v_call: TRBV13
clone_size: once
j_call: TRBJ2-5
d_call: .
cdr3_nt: TGTGCCAGCAGCTTCAGGGCGCGTGGAGAGACCCAGTACTTC
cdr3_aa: CASSFRARGETQYF

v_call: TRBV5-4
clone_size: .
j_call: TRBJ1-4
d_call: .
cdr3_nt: TGTGCCAGCAGCACCGGGACTGGAGGTGAAAAACTGTTTTTT
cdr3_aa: CASSTGTGGEKLFF

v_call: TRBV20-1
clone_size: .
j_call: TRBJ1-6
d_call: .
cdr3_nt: TGCAGTGCTAGGCGCAAGCCACCCCTCCACTTT
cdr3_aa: CSARRKPPLHF

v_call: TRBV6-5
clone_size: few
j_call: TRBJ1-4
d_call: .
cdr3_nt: TGTGCCAGCAGGAGGTCGGGGAATGAAAAACTGTTTTTT
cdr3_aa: CASRRSGNEKLFF

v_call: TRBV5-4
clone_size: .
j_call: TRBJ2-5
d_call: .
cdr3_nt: TGTGCCAGCCAAAGGGGGGGGCCAGAAGAGACCCAGTACTTC
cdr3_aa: CASQRGGPEETQYF

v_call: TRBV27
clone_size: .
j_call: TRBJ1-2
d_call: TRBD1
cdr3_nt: TGTGCCAGCAGGAGATTCGAAGGACAGGGTCTTGGCTACACCTTC
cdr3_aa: CASRRFEGQGLGYTF

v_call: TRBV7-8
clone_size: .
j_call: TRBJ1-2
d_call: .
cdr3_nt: TGTGCCAGCAGCCCAACTCGGACAGACCTCTATGGCTACACCTTC
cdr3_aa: CASSPTRTDLYGYTF

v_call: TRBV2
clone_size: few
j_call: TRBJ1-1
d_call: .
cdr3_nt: TGTGCCAGCAGATTAGGGGTTGGGACTGAAGCTTTCTTT
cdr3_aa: CASRLGVGTEAFF

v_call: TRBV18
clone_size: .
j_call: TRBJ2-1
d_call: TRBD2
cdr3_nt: TGTGCCAGCTCACCGGGACTAGCGGGGAACAATGAGCAGTTCTTC
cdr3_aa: CASSPGLAGNNEQFF

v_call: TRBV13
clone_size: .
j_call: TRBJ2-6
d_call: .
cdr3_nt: TGTGCCAGCAGCTACGGTAAATCTGGGGCCAACGTCCTGACTTTC
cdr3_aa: CASSYGKSGANVLTF

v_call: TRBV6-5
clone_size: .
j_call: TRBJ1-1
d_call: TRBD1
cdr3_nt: TGTGCCAGCACCGAGGGGGCGAACACTGAAGCTTTCTTT
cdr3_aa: CASTEGANTEAFF

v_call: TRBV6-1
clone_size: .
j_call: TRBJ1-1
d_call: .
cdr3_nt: TGTGCCAGCAGGAGAATGAACACTGAAGCTTTCTTT
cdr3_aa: CASRRMNTEAFF

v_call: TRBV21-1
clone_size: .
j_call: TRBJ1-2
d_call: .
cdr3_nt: TGTGCCAGCAGCAGGGGGGAATTGGGCTATGGCTACACCTTC
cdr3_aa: CASSRGELGYGYTF

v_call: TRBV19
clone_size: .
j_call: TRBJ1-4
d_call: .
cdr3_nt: TGTGCCAGTAGTATAGACAGACTAGCAACTAATGAAAAACTGTTTTTT
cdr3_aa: CASSIDRLATNEKLFF

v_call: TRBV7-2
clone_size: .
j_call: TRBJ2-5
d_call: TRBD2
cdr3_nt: TGTGCCAGCAGTCGAAGCCAGACGGGAGGAGCAGAGACCCAGTACTTC
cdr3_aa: CASSRSQTGGAETQYF

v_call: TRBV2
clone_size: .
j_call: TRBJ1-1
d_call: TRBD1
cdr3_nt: TGTGCCAGCAGGGGACAGGGGGTCACTGAAGCTTTCTTT
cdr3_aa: CASRGQGVTEAFF

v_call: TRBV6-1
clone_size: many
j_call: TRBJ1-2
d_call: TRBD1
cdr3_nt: TGTGCCAGCGTACTTGGACAGGAATATGGCTACACCTTC
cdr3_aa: CASVLGQEYGYTF

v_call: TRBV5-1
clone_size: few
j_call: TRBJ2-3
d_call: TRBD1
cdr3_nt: TGCGCCAGCAGCTGGGGCAGGGGGCCCACAGATACGCAGTATTTT
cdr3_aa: CASSWGRGPTDTQYF

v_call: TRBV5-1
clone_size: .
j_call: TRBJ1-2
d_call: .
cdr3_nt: TGCGCCAGCAGCTTGGCCCAGGGAATGGATGGCTACACCTTC
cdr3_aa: CASSLAQGMDGYTF

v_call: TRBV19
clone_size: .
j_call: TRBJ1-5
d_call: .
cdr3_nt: TGTGCCAGTTTGGGACAACCCGGGGTACAGCCCCAGCATTTT
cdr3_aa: CASLGQPGVQPQHF

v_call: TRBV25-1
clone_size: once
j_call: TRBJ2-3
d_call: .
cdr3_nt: TGTGCCAGCAGTGAATATGAGCGGTTTAGCACAGATACGCAGTATTTT
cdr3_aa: CASSEYERFSTDTQYF